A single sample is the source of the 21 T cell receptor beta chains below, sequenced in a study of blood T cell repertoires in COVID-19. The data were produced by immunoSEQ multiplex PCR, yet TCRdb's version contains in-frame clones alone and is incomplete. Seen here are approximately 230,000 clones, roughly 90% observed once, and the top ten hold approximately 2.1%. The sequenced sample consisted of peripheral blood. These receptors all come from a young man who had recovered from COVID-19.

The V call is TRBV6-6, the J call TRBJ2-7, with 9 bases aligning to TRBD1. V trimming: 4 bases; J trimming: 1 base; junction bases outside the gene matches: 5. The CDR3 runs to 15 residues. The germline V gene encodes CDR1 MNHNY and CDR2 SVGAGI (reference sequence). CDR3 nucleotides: TGTGCCAGCAGTTCGGACAGGGGACTTTCCTACGAGCAGTACTTC. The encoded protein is CASSSDRGLSYEQYF.

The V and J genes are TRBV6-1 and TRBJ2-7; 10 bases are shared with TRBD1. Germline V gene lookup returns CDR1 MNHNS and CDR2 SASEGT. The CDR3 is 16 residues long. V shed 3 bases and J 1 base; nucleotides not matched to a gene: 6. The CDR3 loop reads CASSDLRDRGSYEQYF. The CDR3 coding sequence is TGTGCCAGCAGTGATCTCAGGGACAGGGGTTCCTACGAGCAGTACTTC.

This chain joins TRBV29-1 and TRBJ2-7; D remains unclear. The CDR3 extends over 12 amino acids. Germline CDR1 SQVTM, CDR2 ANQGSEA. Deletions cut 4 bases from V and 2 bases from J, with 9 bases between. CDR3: CSVAPGPYEQYF. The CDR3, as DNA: TGCAGCGTTGCACCGGGTCCCTACGAGCAGTACTTC.

The CDR3 spells CASSQGGRFPTNYGYTF. The CDR3 DNA reads as TGTGCCAGCAGCCAAGGTGGCAGGTTCCCTACTAACTATGGCTACACCTTC. The gene calls are TRBV3-1 (or the pseudogene TRBV3-2) and TRBJ1-2; D call uncertain. Germline loops: CDR1 LGHDT, CDR2 YNNKEL (reference sequence). The CDR3 runs to 17 residues. Trimming pared 1 base from V and 0 bases from J, leaving 15 bases between.

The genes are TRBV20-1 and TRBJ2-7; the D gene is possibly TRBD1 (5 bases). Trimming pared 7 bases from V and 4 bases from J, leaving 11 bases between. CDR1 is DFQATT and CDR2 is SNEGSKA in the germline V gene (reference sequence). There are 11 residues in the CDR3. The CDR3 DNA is TGCAGTGTCTCAGGGTCGTACGAGCAGTACTTC. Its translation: CSVSGSYEQYF.

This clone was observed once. CDR3 nucleotides: TGTGCCAGCAGTTACACTAGCGGCGGCAATGAGCAGTTCTTC. This translates into CASSYTSGGNEQFF. The V gene is TRBV6-6, the J gene TRBJ2-1; TRBD2 matches at 8 bases. With 2 bases clipped from V and 6 bases from J, the junction kept 3 bases outside the gene matches. This CDR3 spans 14 amino acids. CDR1 and CDR2 (germline): MNHNY, SVGAGI (reference sequence).

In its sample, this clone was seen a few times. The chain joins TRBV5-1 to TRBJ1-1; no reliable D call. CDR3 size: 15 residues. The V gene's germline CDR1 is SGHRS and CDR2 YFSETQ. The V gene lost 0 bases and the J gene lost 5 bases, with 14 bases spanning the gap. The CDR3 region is CASSLGEASGTEAFF. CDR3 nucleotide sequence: TGCGCCAGCAGCTTGGGGGAGGCTTCGGGTACTGAAGCTTTCTTT.

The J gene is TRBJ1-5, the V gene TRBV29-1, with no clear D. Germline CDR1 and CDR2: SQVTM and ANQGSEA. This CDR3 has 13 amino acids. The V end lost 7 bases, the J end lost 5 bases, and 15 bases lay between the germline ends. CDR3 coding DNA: TGCAGCGCTATGGAGGGTAGGGATCAGCCCCAGCATTTT. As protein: CSAMEGRDQPQHF.

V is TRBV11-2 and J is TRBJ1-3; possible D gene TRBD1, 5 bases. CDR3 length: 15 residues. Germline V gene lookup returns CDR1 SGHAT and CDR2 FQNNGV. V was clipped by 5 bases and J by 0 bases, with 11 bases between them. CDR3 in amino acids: CASSPTGGSGNTIYF. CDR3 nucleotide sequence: TGTGCCAGCAGCCCCACAGGTGGCTCTGGAAACACCATATATTTT.

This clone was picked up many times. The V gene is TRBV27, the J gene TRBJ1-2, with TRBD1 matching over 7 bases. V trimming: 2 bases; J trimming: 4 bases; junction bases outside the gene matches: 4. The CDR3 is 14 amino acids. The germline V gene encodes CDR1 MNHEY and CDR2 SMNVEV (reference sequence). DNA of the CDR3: TGTGCCAGCAGTTTACTCCGGACAGGCTATGGCTACACCTTC. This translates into CASSLLRTGYGYTF.

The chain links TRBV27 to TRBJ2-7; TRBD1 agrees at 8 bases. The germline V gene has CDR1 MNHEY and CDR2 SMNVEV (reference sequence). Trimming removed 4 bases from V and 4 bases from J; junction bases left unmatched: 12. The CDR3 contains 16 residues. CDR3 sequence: CASSSFPGQARYEQYF. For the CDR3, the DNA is TGTGCCAGCAGTTCTTTCCCGGGACAGGCTCGTTACGAGCAGTACTTC.

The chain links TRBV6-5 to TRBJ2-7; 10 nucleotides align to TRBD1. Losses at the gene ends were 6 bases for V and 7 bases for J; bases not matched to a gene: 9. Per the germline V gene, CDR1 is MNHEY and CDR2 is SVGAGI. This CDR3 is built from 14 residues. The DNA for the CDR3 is TGTGCCAGCAGCCGTGGACAGGGGGAAGGAGAGCAGTACTTC. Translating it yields CASSRGQGEGEQYF.

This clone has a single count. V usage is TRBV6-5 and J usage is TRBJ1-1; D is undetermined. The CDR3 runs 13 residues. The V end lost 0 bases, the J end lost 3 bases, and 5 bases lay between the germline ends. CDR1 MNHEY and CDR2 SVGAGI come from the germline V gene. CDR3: CASSYSQYTEAFF. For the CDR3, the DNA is TGTGCCAGCAGTTACTCGCAGTACACTGAAGCTTTCTTT.

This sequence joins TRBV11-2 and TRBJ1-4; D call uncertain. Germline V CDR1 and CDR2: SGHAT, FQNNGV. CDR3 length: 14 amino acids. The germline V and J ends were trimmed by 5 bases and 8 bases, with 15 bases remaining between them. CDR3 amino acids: CASSQSARREKLFF. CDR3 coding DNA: TGTGCCAGCAGCCAAAGCGCAAGACGGGAAAAACTGTTTTTT.

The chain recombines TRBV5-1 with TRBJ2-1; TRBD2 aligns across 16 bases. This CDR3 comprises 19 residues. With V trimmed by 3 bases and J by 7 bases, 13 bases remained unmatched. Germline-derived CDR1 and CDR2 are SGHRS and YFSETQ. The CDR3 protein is CASSSQGLAGGLRRNEQFF. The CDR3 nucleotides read TGCGCCAGCAGCTCCCAGGGACTAGCGGGGGGGTTACGACGGAATGAGCAGTTCTTC. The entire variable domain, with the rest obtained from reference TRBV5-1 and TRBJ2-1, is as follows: KAGVTQTPRYLIKTRGQQVTLSCSPISGHRSVSWYQQTPGQGLQFLFEYFSETQRNKGNFPGRFSGRQFSNSRSEMNVSTLELGDSALYLCASSSQGLAGGLRRNEQFFGPGTRLTVL.

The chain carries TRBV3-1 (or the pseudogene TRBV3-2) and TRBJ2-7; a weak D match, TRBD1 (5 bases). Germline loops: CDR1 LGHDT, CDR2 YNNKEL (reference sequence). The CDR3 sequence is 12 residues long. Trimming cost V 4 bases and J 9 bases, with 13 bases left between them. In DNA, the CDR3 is TGTGCCAGCAGCCTAATCCAGGGTGGGCAGTACTTC. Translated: CASSLIQGGQYF.

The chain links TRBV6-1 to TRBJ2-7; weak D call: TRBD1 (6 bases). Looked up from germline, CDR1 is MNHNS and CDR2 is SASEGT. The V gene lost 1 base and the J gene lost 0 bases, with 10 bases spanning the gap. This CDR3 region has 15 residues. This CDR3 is CASSEVRTASYEQYF. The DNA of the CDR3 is TGTGCCAGCAGTGAAGTGAGGACAGCCTCCTACGAGCAGTACTTC.

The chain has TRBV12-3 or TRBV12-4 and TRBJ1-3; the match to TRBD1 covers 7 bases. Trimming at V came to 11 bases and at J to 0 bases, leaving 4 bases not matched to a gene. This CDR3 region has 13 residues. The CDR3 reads CAGTVLSGNTIYF. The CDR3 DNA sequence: TGTGCCGGGACAGTCCTCTCTGGAAACACCATATATTTT.

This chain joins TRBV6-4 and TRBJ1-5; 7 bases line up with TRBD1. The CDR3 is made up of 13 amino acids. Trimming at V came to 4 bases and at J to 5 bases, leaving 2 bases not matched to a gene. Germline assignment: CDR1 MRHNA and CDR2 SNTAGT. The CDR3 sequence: CASSARGDQPQHF. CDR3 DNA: TGTGCCAGCAGTGCCAGGGGGGATCAGCCCCAGCATTTT.

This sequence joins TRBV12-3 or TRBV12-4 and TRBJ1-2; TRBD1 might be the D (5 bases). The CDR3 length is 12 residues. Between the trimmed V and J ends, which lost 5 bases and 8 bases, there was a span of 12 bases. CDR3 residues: CASSLPRTGYTF. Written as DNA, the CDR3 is TGTGCCAGCAGTCTGCCACGGACAGGCTACACCTTC.

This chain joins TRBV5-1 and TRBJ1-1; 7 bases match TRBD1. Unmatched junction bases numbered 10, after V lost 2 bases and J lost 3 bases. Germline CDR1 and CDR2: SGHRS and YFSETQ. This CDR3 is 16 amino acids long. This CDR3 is CASSLHRGFRDTEAFF. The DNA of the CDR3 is TGCGCCAGCAGCTTACACAGGGGATTTAGGGACACTGAAGCTTTCTTT.